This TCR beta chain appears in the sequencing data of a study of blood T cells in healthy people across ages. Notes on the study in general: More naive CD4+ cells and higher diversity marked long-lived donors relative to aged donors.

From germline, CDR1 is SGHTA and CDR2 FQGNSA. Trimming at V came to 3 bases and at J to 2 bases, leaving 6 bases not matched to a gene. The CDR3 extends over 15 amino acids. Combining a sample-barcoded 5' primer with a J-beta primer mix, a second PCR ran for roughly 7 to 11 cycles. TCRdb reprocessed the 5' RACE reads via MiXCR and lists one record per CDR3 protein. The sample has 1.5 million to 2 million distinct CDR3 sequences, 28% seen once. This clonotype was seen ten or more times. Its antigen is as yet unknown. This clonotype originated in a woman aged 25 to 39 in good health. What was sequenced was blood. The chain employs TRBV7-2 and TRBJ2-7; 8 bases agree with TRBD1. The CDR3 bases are TGTGCCAGCAGCTTTCGGACAGGGCAGACCTACGAGCAGTACTTC. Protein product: CASSFRTGQTYEQYF.